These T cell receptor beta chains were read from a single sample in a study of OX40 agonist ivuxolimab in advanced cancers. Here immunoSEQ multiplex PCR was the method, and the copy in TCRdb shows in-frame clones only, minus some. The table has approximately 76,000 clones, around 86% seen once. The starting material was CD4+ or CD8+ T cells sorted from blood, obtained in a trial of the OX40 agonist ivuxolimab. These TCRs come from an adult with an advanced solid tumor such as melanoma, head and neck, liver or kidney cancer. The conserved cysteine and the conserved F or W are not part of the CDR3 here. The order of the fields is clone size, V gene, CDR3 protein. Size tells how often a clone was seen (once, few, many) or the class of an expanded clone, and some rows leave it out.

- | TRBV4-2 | ASSQEPGHLPGLTPYEQY
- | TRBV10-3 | ATADSYEQY
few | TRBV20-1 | SATRTYGYT
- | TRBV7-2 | ASSLNREGRRQAF
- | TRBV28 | ASSPGLRNTGELF
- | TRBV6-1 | ASSEARGRSGELF
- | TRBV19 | ASSIGGYGSGYNEQF
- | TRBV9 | ASSVGLAGGNEQF
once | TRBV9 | ASSVEVWQGGGNTIY
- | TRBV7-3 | ASSLEGAGDAF
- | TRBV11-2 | ASSLVTSGSHEQF
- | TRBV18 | ASSPWETGTVSNQPQH
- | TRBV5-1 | ASSLAGESHEQY
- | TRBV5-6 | ASSLGGATQPQH
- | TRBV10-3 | ATGPHTDTQY
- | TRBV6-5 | ASTSWSETQY
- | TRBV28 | ASGEAF
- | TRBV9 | ASSIGHSLGETQY
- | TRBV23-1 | ASSQFTGGNQPQH
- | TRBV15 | ATKGDVWTEAF
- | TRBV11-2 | ASSTQGVNYGYT
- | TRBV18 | ASSPGQNYGYT
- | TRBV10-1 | ASSTGGSYEQY
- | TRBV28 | ASSFSPGLGSLQETQY